This record covers a single T cell receptor beta chain. Its antigen is not known. This sample is part of a study of CD8+ T cells in alopecia areata. From PBMCs, CD4+ and CD8+ T cells were sorted. Points from the study as a whole: Scalp sample data also include resident alphabeta T cells from normal skin. Higher clonality and more expanded CD8+ clones appeared in lesional than normal scalp. Mice gave a clearer picture of TCR sharing than patients did, possibly for HLA-related reasons.

Extracted from the samples, RNA was reverse transcribed into cDNA to serve as the sequencing template. Profiling relied on immunoSEQ multiplex PCR, and the TCRdb table lists in-frame clones only, not all of them. The data show some 180,000 clones, 56% seen once. This CDR3 is built from 13 residues. CDR1 and CDR2 (germline): SEHNR, FQNEAQ (reference sequence). The germline V and J ends were trimmed by 3 bases and 5 bases, with 10 bases remaining between them. The receptor comes from a human donor in good health. The chain is built from TRBV7-9 and TRBJ1-2; D may be TRBD1 (6 bases). Source material: CD8+ T cells sorted from blood. CDR3 loop: CASSFRQDYGYTF. The CDR3 region has the DNA TGTGCCAGCAGCTTTAGACAGGATTATGGCTACACCTTC.